This note documents a single T cell receptor beta chain sequence. Profiling relied on immunoSEQ multiplex PCR, and the TCRdb table lists in-frame clones only, not all of them. The sample gives about 54,000 clones, about four fifths of which show up once; 1.2% is in the top ten. The data were obtained in a study of OX40 agonist ivuxolimab in advanced cancers. Across the study: Intravenous ivuxolimab was administered to patients every 2 weeks at 0.01 to 10 mg/kg.

The germline V gene has CDR1 LNHDA and CDR2 SQIVND (reference sequence). This CDR3 is built from 16 residues. V shed 3 bases and J 8 bases; nucleotides not matched to a gene: 11. This receptor was taken from an adult with an advanced solid tumor such as melanoma, head and neck, liver or kidney cancer. Sequenced material: CD4+ or CD8+ T cells sorted from blood, taken in a trial of the OX40 agonist ivuxolimab. The chain has TRBV19 and TRBJ2-1, with 9 bases aligning to TRBD2. CDR3 sequence reads: CASSIFLVAGEDEQFF. The CDR3, as DNA: TGTGCCAGTAGTATTTTTTTGGTAGCGGGAGAGGATGAGCAGTTCTTC.